This T cell receptor beta chain was sequenced during a study of blood T cells in healthy people across ages. This clonotype was counted only a few times. Its antigen is not identified. In terms of origin and age, donors were healthy Caucasian individuals from Russia aged roughly 6 to 95. Primers used in a second PCR of about 7 to 11 cycles were a sample-barcoded 5' primer and a J-beta primer mix. TCRdb fed the 5' RACE reads into MiXCR, producing one record per CDR3 protein. Of around 940,000 distinct CDR3 sequences in the sample, roughly 51% were seen once. Unmatched junction bases numbered 8, after V lost 9 bases and J lost 3 bases. The length of the CDR3 is 15 residues. Findings of the study overall: TCR beta diversity tracked closely with naive T cell percentage. Relative to aged donors, long-lived donors carried more naive CD4+ cells and displayed higher diversity. The study regarded diversity estimates from one million T cells as underestimates.

Material for sequencing was blood. This TCR came from a woman aged 55-69 years in good health. This chain connects TRBV12-3 or TRBV12-4 to TRBJ2-3; 11 bases line up with TRBD1. The DNA of the CDR3 is TGTGCCAGTCATCGCGGACAGGGGGCTACAGATACGCAGTATTTT. It is translated as CASHRGQGATDTQYF.